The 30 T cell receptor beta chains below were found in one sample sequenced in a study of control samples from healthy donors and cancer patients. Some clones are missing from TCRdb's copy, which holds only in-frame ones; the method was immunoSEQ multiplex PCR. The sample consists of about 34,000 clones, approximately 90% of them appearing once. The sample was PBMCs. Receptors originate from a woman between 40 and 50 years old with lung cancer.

The CDR3 DNA sequence: TGTGCCAGCAGCCAAGTGGCTAGCGGGGGGAGGAATGAGCAGTTCTTC. Its translation is CASSQVASGGRNEQFF. The chain carries TRBV4-2 and TRBJ2-1; TRBD2 matches 11 bases. Germline V gives CDR1 LGHNA, CDR2 YNFKEQ. CDR3 size: 16 residues. V trimming: 1 base; J trimming: 7 bases; junction bases outside the gene matches: 6.

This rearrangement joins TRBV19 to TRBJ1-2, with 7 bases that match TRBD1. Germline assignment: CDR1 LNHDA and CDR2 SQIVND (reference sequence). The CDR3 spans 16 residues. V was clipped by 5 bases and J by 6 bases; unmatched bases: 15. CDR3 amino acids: CASSFADGTGVDGYTF. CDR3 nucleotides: TGTGCCAGTAGTTTTGCCGACGGCACAGGGGTGGATGGCTACACCTTC.

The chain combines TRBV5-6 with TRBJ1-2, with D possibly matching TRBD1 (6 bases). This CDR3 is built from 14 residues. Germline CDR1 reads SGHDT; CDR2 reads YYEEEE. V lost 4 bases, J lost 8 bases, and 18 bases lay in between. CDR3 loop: CASSQQGGLAGYTF. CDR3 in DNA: TGTGCCAGCAGCCAACAGGGTGGTTTGGCCGGCTACACCTTC.

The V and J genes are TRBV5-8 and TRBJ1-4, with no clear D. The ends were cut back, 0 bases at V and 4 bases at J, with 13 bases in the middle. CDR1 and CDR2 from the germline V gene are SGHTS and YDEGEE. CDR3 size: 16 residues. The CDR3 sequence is CASSLGIGPGNEKLFF. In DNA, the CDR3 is TGTGCCAGCAGCTTGGGTATAGGGCCGGGTAATGAAAAACTGTTTTTT.

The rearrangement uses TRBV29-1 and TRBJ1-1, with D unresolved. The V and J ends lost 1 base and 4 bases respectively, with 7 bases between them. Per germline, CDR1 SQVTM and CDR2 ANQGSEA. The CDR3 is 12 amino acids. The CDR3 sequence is CSVEGEGTEAFF. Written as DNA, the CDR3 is TGCAGCGTTGAAGGGGAGGGCACTGAAGCTTTCTTT.

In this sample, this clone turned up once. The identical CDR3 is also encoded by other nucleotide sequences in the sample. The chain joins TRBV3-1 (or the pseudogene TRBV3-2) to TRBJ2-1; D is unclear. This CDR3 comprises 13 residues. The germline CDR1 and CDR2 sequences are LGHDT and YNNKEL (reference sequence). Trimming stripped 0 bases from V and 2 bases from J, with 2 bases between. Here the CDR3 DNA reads TGTGCCAGCAGCCAAGAAACCTACAATGAGCAGTTCTTC. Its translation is CASSQETYNEQFF.

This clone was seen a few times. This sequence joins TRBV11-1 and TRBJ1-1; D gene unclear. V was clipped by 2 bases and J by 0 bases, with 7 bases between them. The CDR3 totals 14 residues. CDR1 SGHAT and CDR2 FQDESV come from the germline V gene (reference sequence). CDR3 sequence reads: CASSLQRVNTEAFF. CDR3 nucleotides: TGTGCCAGCAGCTTACAACGGGTGAACACTGAAGCTTTCTTT.

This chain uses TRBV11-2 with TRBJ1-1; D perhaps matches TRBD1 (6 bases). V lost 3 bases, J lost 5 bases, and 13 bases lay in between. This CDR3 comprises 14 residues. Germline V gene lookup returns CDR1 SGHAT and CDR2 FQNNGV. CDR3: CASSFQFQGTEAFF. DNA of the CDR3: TGTGCCAGCAGCTTTCAGTTCCAGGGGACTGAAGCTTTCTTT.

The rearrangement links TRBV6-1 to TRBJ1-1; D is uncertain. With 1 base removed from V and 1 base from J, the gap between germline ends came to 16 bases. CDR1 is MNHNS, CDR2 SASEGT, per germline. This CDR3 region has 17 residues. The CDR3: CASSEEFDVQGNTEAFF. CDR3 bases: TGTGCCAGCAGTGAAGAGTTCGACGTTCAAGGGAACACTGAAGCTTTCTTT.

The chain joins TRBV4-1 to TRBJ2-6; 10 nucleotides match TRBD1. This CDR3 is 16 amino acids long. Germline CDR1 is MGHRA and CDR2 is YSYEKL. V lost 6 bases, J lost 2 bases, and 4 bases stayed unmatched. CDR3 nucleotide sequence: TGCGCCAGCAGGGTGGGACAGGGGACTGGGGCCAACGTCCTGACTTTC. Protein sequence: CASRVGQGTGANVLTF.

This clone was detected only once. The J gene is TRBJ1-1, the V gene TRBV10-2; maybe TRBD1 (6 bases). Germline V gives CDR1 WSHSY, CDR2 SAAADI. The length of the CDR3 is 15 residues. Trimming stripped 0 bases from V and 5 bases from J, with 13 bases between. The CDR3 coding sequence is TGCGCCAGCAGTGAGTCGGCAGGGGTCGGAACTGAAGCTTTCTTT. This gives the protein CASSESAGVGTEAFF.

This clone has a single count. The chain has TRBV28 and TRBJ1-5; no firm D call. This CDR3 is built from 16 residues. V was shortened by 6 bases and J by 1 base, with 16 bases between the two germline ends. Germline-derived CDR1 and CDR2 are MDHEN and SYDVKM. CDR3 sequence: CASRLADAPSNQPQHF. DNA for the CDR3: TGTGCCAGCAGGCTCGCGGACGCCCCCAGCAATCAGCCCCAGCATTTT.

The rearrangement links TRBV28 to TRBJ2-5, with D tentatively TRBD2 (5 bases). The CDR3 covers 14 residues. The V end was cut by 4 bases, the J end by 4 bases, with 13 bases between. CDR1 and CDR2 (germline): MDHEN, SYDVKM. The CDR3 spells CASSSLGGPETQYF. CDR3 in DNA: TGTGCCAGCAGTTCCTTAGGAGGCCCAGAGACCCAGTACTTC. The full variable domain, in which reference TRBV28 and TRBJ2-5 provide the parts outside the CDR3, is DVKVTQSSRYLVKRTGEKVFLECVQDMDHENMFWYRQDPGLGLRLIYFSYDVKMKEKGDIPEGYSVSREKKERFSLILESASTNQTSMYLCASSSLGGPETQYFGPGTRLLVL.

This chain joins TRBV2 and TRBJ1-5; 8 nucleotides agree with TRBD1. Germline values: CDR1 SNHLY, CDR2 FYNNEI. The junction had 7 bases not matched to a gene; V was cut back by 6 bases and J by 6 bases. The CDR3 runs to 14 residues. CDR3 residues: CASSLDRGTQPQHF. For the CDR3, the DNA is TGTGCCAGCAGCCTTGACAGGGGAACTCAGCCCCAGCATTTT.

CDR3 nucleotide sequence: TGTGCCAGCAGTTTAAATTTCCGGCAGGCGAAGGGGAACACCATATATTTT. This codes for CASSLNFRQAKGNTIYF. The chain is built from TRBV27 and TRBJ1-3, with a tentative D call TRBD1 (5 bases). The V end was cut by 2 bases, the J end by 7 bases, with 21 bases between. This CDR3 comprises 17 residues. CDR1 and CDR2 from the germline V gene are MNHEY and SMNVEV (reference sequence).

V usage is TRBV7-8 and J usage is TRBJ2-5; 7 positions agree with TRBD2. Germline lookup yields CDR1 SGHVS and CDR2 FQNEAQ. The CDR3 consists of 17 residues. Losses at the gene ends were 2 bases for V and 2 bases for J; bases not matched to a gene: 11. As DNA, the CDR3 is TGTGCCAGCAGCTTAACAGGATTGTGGGGGGGTCAAGAGACCCAGTACTTC. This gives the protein CASSLTGLWGGQETQYF.

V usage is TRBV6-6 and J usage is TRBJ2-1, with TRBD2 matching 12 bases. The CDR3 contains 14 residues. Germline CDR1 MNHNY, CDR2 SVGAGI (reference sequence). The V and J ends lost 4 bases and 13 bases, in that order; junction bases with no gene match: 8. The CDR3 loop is CASSSDGLAGPQFF. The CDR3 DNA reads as TGTGCCAGCAGTTCCGACGGACTAGCGGGGCCCCAGTTCTTC.

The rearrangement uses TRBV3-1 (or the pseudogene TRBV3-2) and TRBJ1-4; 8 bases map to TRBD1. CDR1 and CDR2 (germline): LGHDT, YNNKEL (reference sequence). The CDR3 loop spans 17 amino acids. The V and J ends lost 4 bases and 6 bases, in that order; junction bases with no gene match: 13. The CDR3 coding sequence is TGTGCCAGCAGCCTACGCACCGGACAGGGTCTCGATGAAAAACTGTTTTTT. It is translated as CASSLRTGQGLDEKLFF.

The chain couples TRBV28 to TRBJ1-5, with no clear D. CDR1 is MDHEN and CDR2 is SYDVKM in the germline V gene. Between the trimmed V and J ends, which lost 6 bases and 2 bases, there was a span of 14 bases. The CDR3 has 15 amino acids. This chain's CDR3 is CASSQETSGNQPQHF. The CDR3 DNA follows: TGTGCCAGCAGCCAGGAAACCTCGGGCAATCAGCCCCAGCATTTT. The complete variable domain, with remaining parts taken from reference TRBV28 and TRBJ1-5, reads DVKVTQSSRYLVKRTGEKVFLECVQDMDHENMFWYRQDPGLGLRLIYFSYDVKMKEKGDIPEGYSVSREKKERFSLILESASTNQTSMYLCASSQETSGNQPQHFGDGTRLSIL.

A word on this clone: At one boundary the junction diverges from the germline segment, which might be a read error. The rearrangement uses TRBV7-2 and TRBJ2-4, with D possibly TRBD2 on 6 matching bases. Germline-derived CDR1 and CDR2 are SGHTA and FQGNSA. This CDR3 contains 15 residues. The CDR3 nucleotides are TGTGCCAGCAGCATAGCGCGGACTACACAAAACATTCAGTACTTC. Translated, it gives CASSIARTTQNIQYF.

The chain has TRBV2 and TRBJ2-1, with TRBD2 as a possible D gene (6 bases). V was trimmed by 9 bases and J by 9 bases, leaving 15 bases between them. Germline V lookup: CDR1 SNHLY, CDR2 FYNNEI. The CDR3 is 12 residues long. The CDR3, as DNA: TGTGCCAGGCGCGTCGGGGGTGGTGAGCAGTTCTTC. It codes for CARRVGGGEQFF.

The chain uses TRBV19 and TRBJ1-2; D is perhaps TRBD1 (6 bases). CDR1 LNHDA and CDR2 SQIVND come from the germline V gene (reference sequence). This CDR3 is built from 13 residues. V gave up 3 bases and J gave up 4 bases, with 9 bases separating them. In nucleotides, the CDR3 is TGTGCCAGTAGTATGGACAGCTCCTATGGCTACACCTTC. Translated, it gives CASSMDSSYGYTF.

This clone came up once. The CDR3 here is CASSAMTGGYEKLFF. The DNA for the CDR3 is TGTGCCAGCAGTGCTATGACAGGGGGCTATGAAAAACTGTTTTTT. The chain couples TRBV28 to TRBJ1-4; 10 bases are a match to TRBD1. The CDR3 is 15 residues long. Germline V gene lookup returns CDR1 MDHEN and CDR2 SYDVKM. J gave up 6 bases and V 5 bases, and 6 bases lay outside the gene matches.

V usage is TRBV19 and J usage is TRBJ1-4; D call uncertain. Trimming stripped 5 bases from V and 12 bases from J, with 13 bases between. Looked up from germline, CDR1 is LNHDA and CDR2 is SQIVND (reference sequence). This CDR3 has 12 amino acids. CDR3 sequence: CASSSHTGELFF. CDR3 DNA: TGTGCCAGTAGTTCCCACACGGGAGAACTGTTTTTT.

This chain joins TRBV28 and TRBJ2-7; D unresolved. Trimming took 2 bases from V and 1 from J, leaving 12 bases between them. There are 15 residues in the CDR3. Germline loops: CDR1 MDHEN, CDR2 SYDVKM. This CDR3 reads CASSLTVVRSYEQYF. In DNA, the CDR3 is TGTGCCAGCAGTTTAACGGTCGTCCGATCCTACGAGCAGTACTTC.

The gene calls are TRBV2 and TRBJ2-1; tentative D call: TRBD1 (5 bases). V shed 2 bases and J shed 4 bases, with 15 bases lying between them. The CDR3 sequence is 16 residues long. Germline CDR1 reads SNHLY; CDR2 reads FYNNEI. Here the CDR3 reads CASSETGSQAYNEQFF. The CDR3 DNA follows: TGTGCCAGCAGTGAAACCGGGTCACAGGCTTACAATGAGCAGTTCTTC.

The CDR3 DNA reads TGTGCCACCAGCAGAGATCTGGGACAGGGTCTTGGCTACACCTTC. This translates into CATSRDLGQGLGYTF. The rearrangement links TRBV15 to TRBJ1-2, with 9 positions matching TRBD1. The CDR3 spans 15 residues. After removal of 0 bases from V and 7 bases from J, the junction contained 6 bases not matched to a gene. Germline CDR1 is LNHNV and CDR2 is YYDKDF (reference sequence).

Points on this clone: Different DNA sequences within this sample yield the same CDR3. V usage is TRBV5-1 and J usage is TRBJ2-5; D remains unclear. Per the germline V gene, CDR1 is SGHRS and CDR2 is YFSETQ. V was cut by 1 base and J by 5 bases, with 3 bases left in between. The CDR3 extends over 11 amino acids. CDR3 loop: CASSLRETQYF. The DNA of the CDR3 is TGCGCCAGCAGCTTGCGGGAGACCCAGTACTTC.

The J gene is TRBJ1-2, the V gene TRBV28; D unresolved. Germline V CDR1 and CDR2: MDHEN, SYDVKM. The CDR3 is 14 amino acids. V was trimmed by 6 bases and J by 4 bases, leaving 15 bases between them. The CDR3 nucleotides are TGTGCCAGCAGCCCGCCGGGTGGGGTCTATGGCTACACCTTC. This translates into CASSPPGGVYGYTF.

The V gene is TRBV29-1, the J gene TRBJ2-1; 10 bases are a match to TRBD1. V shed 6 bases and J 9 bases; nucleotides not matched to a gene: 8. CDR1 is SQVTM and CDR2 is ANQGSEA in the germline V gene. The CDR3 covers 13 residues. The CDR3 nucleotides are TGCAGCGTGTGGGACAGGGGAGGGGGTGAGCAGTTCTTC. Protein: CSVWDRGGGEQFF.